The 14 T cell receptor beta chains below all came from one sample that was sequenced in a study of blood T cells in healthy people across ages. A sample-barcoded 5' primer and a J-beta primer mix were used in a second PCR of roughly 6 to 11 cycles. TCRdb re-analysed the 5' RACE reads in MiXCR, keeping a single row per CDR3 protein. The sample lists fewer than 800,000 distinct CDR3 sequences; about 30% were seen once. Source material: blood. The receptors here all came from a woman older than 75 in good health.

This clonotype was seen only a few times. The chain employs TRBV4-2 and TRBJ2-7; the match to TRBD2 covers 9 bases. With 4 bases clipped from V and 3 bases from J, the junction kept 10 bases outside the gene matches. The CDR3 extends over 16 amino acids. Germline lookup yields CDR1 LGHNA and CDR2 YNFKEQ. The CDR3 protein is CASSRSGAGGYYEQYF. For the CDR3, the DNA is TGTGCCAGCAGCCGAAGCGGAGCGGGGGGCTACTACGAGCAGTACTTC.

The gene calls are TRBV5-5 and TRBJ2-3; maybe TRBD1 (6 bases). V was cut by 3 bases and J by 5 bases, with 13 bases left in between. Germline V gene lookup returns CDR1 SGHKS and CDR2 YYEKEE (reference sequence). The CDR3 totals 14 residues. The CDR3 DNA reads as TGTGCCAGCAGCTGTGATAGGGGGAGAGATACGCAGTATTTT. This codes for CASSCDRGRDTQYF.

The chain employs TRBV19 and TRBJ1-1; the D gene is possibly TRBD1 (5 bases). The length of the CDR3 is 14 residues. CDR1 and CDR2 from the germline V gene are LNHDA and SQIVND (reference sequence). V was cut by 3 bases and J by 7 bases, with 15 bases left in between. CDR3 in amino acids: CASSIISGQGEAFF. The CDR3 region has the DNA TGTGCCAGTAGTATTATCTCAGGGCAGGGTGAAGCTTTCTTT.

This clonotype was recorded at least ten times. The V call is TRBV21-1, the J call TRBJ2-5; the table's D call, TRBD1, has no DNA check behind it. TRBV21-1 is tagged as a pseudogene. The CDR3 covers 17 residues. CDR3 nucleotides: TGTGCCAGCAGCAAACCAAGATATTGGACAGGACAAGAGACCCAGTACTTC. Protein sequence: CASSKPRYWTGQETQYF.

Ten or more counts support this clonotype. V usage is TRBV2 and J usage is TRBJ2-1; D may match TRBD1 or TRBD2 (6 bases each). The CDR3 extends over 17 amino acids. Per the germline V gene, CDR1 is SNHLY and CDR2 is FYNNEI. Trimming removed 7 bases from V and 0 bases from J, with 19 bases in between. The CDR3 DNA follows: TGTGCCAGCATCAGGGGCGGAGGGGAAAGCTCCTACAATGAGCAGTTCTTC. It is translated as CASIRGGGESSYNEQFF.

In its sample, this clonotype was seen a few times. The chain uses TRBV28 and TRBJ2-1, with D unresolved. CDR3 length: 12 residues. Between the trimmed V and J ends, which lost 4 bases and 9 bases, there was a span of 10 bases. Germline V gives CDR1 MDHEN, CDR2 SYDVKM. Written as DNA, the CDR3 is TGTGCCAGCAGTTCCCCTTCAGGTGAGCAGTTCTTC. It is translated as CASSSPSGEQFF.

This clonotype was detected ten times or more. V is TRBV20-1 and J is TRBJ2-5; D tentatively fits TRBD1 or TRBD2 (6 bases each). V lost 0 bases and J 0 bases, leaving 11 bases between the germline ends. The CDR3 is 15 amino acids. Germline values: CDR1 DFQATT, CDR2 SNEGSKA (reference sequence). The CDR3 DNA reads as TGCAGTGCTAGAGATGGGGGGCGGTACCAAGAGACCCAGTACTTC. Protein sequence: CSARDGGRYQETQYF.

This clonotype has just a few counts. The J gene is TRBJ2-2, the V gene TRBV20-1; D unresolved. The CDR3 length is 12 residues. The V and J ends lost 5 bases and 6 bases respectively, with 10 bases between them. Per germline, CDR1 DFQATT and CDR2 SNEGSKA (reference sequence). This CDR3 is CSAASRPGELFF. DNA of the CDR3: TGCAGTGCTGCGTCCCGGCCCGGGGAGCTGTTTTTT.

This rearrangement joins TRBV12-5 to TRBJ1-6, with 8 bases matching TRBD1. This CDR3 comprises 14 residues. Germline CDR1 reads LGHNT; CDR2 reads FRNRAP. V lost 2 bases and J lost 10; bases outside the gene matches: 4. CDR3 nucleotide sequence: TGTGCTAGTGGTTTGCAGGGGGCTTGGTCACCCCTCCACTTT. This translates into CASGLQGAWSPLHF.

V and J are TRBV3-1 and TRBJ1-5, with unresolved D. The CDR3 spans 15 residues. Germline V gives CDR1 LGHDT, CDR2 YNNKEL (reference sequence). Trimming removed 2 bases from V and 0 bases from J, with 8 bases in between. CDR3 in DNA: TGTGCCAGCAGCCAATGGGGATATAGCAATCAGCCCCAGCATTTT. Translating it yields CASSQWGYSNQPQHF.

This clonotype was observed many times. CDR3 amino acids: CASSAAGEAVTDTQYF. The CDR3 nucleotides are TGTGCCAGCAGCGCGGCGGGGGAAGCAGTCACAGATACGCAGTATTTT. The chain has TRBV11-2 and TRBJ2-3; 7 bases are shared with TRBD2. The ends lost 5 bases at V and 2 bases at J; junction bases unmatched: 10. The CDR3 length is 16 residues. Germline-derived CDR1 and CDR2 are SGHAT and FQNNGV. Together with reference TRBV11-2 and TRBJ2-3, the CDR3 gives the full variable domain: EAGVAQSPRYKIIEKRQSVAFWCNPISGHATLYWYQQILGQGPKLLIQFQNNGVVDDSQLPKDRFSAERLKGVDSTLKIQPAKLEDSAVYLCASSAAGEAVTDTQYFGPGTRLTVL.

This clonotype appeared many times. The rearrangement links TRBV5-1 to TRBJ2-7; 10 positions match TRBD1. V was clipped by 4 bases and J by 6 bases; unmatched bases: 7. Germline V gene lookup returns CDR1 SGHRS and CDR2 YFSETQ. This CDR3 has 14 amino acids. In DNA, the CDR3 is TGCGCCAGCAGCATCCGACAGGGGGCTGGCGAGCAGTACTTC. It specifies CASSIRQGAGEQYF.

Comment on this clonotype: Being one base from a much bigger clone, this may be a read error. The J gene is TRBJ2-5, the V gene TRBV28; either TRBD1 or TRBD2 may supply D (6 bases each). The CDR3 has 14 residues. Germline CDR1 MDHEN, CDR2 SYDVKM. The DNA for the CDR3 is TGTGCCAGCATCAAAGGGGGGCCGGGAGAGAGCCAGTACTTC. Translated, it gives CASIKGGPGESQYF.

This chain connects TRBV20-1 to TRBJ1-1, with 7 bases fitting TRBD1. The CDR3 totals 12 residues. The V and J ends lost 6 bases and 3 bases, in that order; junction bases with no gene match: 4. Germline lookup yields CDR1 DFQATT and CDR2 SNEGSKA (reference sequence). DNA of the CDR3: TGCAGTGCCGACCAGGGGGACACTGAAGCTTTCTTT. It specifies CSADQGDTEAFF.